These 2 T cell receptor beta chains were sequenced from one sample in a study of blood T cell repertoires in COVID-19. Clones were read by immunoSEQ multiplex PCR, and TCRdb kept only the in-frame ones, dropping some. The data contain about 83,000 clones, over 85% of them singletons. Sequencing input: peripheral blood. Receptor source: a woman over 75 with active or convalescent COVID-19.

The chain couples TRBV18 to TRBJ2-3; 8 bases line up with TRBD2. The V gene end was trimmed by 5 bases and the J gene end by 1 base; junction bases not matched to a gene: 5. The CDR3 has 15 residues. Germline CDR1 reads KGHSH; CDR2 reads LQKENI. The CDR3 DNA is TGTGCCAGCTCAACAGCGGGGGACGGCACAGATACGCAGTATTTT. Protein product: CASSTAGDGTDTQYF. Using reference TRBV18 and TRBJ2-3 for the parts outside the CDR3, the full variable domain is NAGVMQNPRHLVRRRGQEARLRCSPMKGHSHVYWYRQLPEEGLKFMVYLQKENIIDESGMPKERFSAEFPKEGPSILRIQQVVRGDSAAYFCASSTAGDGTDTQYFGPGTRLTVL.

There are a few counts of this clone. The chain uses TRBV3-1 (or the pseudogene TRBV3-2) and TRBJ1-6; D is unresolved. V lost 4 bases and J lost 3, with 10 bases in between. This CDR3 has 15 residues. Germline V gene sequence: CDR1 LGHDT, CDR2 YNNKEL (reference sequence). CDR3 amino acids: CASSPPSGYNSPLHF. The DNA of the CDR3 is TGTGCCAGCAGCCCCCCATCGGGCTATAATTCACCCCTCCACTTT.